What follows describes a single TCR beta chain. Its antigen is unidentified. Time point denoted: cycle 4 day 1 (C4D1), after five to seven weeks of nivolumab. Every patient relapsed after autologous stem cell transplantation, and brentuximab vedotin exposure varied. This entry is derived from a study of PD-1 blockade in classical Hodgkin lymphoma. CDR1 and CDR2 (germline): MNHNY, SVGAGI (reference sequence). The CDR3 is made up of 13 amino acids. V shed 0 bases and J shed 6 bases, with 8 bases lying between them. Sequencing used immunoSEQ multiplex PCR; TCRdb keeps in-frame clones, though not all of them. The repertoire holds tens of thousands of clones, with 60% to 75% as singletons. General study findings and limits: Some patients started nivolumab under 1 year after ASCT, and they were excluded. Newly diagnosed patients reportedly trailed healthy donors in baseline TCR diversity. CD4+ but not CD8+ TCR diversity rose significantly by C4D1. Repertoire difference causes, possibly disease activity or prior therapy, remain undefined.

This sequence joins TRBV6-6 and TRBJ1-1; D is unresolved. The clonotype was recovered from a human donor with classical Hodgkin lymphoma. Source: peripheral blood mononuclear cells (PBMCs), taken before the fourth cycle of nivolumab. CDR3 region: CASSYSSGPEAFF. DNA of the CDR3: TGTGCCAGCAGTTACTCGAGTGGGCCTGAAGCTTTCTTT.